The rows below give T cell receptor beta chains drawn from one sample of a study of PD-1 blockade in classical Hodgkin lymphoma. Sequencing used immunoSEQ multiplex PCR; TCRdb keeps in-frame clones, though not all of them. The table records some 4,500 clones, about 64% of them present only once. The input for sequencing was peripheral blood mononuclear cells (PBMCs), taken before the fourth cycle of nivolumab. The source is a human donor with classical Hodgkin lymphoma. CDR3s leave out the opening cysteine and the closing phenylalanine or tryptophan. Each record gives: J gene, V gene, CDR3 protein.

J: TRBJ2-6
V: TRBV9
CDR3: ASSVVPGAVGANVLT

J: TRBJ1-2
V: TRBV9
CDR3: ASSVGGDYGYT

J: TRBJ2-4
V: TRBV7-9
CDR3: ASSLPGRLAGAKNIQY

J: TRBJ1-2
V: TRBV18
CDR3: ASSPTGQEIYGYT

J: TRBJ2-1
V: TRBV10-3
CDR3: AASWGSYNEQF

J: TRBJ2-1
V: TRBV28
CDR3: ASSLITWTGASYNEQF

J: TRBJ2-6
V: TRBV7-9
CDR3: ASSLGVGYSGANVLT

J: TRBJ2-7
V: TRBV1
CDR3: TSSQAIPPLAGDMSSPYEQY

J: TRBJ2-1
V: TRBV5-6
CDR3: ASSLADGRGNEQF

J: TRBJ1-3
V: TRBV18
CDR3: ASSPGSSGNTIY

J: TRBJ2-7
V: TRBV20-1
CDR3: SARDQGEQY

J: TRBJ2-3
V: TRBV9
CDR3: ASSREGDTQY

J: TRBJ2-4
V: TRBV4-1
CDR3: ASSQARSGDIQY

J: TRBJ2-1
V: TRBV4-3
CDR3: AGSQAFPSSYNEQF

J: TRBJ2-5
V: TRBV30
CDR3: AWMSRGFRETQY

J: TRBJ1-2
V: TRBV19
CDR3: ASRRTAGATNYGYT

J: TRBJ2-1
V: TRBV2
CDR3: ASSVGGVGEQF

J: TRBJ2-1
V: TRBV6-5
CDR3: ASRYHILAYNEQF

J: TRBJ1-5
V: TRBV7-2
CDR3: ASSLLGQVNQPQH

J: TRBJ2-3
V: TRBV19
CDR3: ASSGRAVSTDTQY

J: TRBJ2-7
V: TRBV10-3
CDR3: AILGAGNYEQY

J: TRBJ2-2
V: TRBV19
CDR3: ASRLAGTGELF

J: TRBJ2-5
V: TRBV15
CDR3: ATSRWDSQETQY

J: TRBJ2-3
V: TRBV30
CDR3: AWDRGSTDTQY

J: TRBJ2-6
V: TRBV19
CDR3: ASSPLIGANVLT

J: TRBJ2-5
V: TRBV6-4
CDR3: ASSEVRGETQY

J: TRBJ2-5
V: TRBV11-3
CDR3: ASSLDTGNQETQY

J: TRBJ2-7
V: TRBV6-7
CDR3: ASSYSDTNDCEQY

J: TRBJ1-2
V: TRBV29-1
CDR3: SVEDHRAGYT